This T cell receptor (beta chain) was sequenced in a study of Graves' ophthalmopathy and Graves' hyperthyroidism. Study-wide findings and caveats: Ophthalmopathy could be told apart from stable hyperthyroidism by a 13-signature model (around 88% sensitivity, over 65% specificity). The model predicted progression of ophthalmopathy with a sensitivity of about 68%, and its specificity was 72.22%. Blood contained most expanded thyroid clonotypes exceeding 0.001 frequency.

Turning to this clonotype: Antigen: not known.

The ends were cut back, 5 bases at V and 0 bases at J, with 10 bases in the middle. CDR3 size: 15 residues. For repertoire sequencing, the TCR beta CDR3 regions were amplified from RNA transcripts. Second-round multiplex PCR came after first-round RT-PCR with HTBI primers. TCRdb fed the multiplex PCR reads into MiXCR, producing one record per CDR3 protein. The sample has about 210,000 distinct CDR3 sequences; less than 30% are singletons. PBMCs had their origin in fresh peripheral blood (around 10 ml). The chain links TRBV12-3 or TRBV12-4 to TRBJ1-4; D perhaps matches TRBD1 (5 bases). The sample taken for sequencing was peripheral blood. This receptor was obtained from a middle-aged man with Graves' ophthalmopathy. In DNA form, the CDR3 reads TGTGCCAGCAGTATCGGACAAACAACTAATGAAAAACTGTTTTTT. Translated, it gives CASSIGQTTNEKLFF.